The following is a T cell receptor (beta chain) sequence with its context. The target of this receptor is not known. No quality values exist for individual bases; no much larger clone is one base distant. Reading from cysteine to phenylalanine, the CDR3 counts 17 amino acids. Only CDR3 DNA remains: 51 bases, in frame from the first base. CDR1 and CDR2, looked up from the germline V gene, are SGHRS and YFSETQ. V is cut back by 1 base and J by 2 bases, with 8 bases in the junction unmatched. TCRbeta CDR3 regions were amplified from genomic DNA by means of the immunoSEQ Assay, a bias-controlled multiplex PCR. The original methods were these. The number of nucleated cells in each sample was estimated by amplification of reference gene primers within the assay. Sequence reads were collapsed and filtered to measure the absolute abundance of every unique TCRbeta CDR3 rearrangement. For each sample, productive Simpson clonality was calculated as the square root of Simpson's diversity index across productive rearrangements. TCRdb provides this immuneACCESS table in a form limited to in-frame rearrangements. Some clones are lacking; in checked studies, under half of them reflect an unresolved V gene, and why the rest are absent is not known. The V and J calls and the clone size are those of that table, but D and trimming were determined from the DNA. Counted in this sample were about 71,000 clones; more than 70% of them appeared once. The top ten hold about 7% of the sample.

Each collaborating institution followed its own protocols to collect whole blood in K2EDTA tubes. Collaborator samples were shipped for TCRbeta analysis as frozen whole blood, isolated PBMCs, or DNA extracted from either sample type. This sample is part of a study of blood T cell repertoires in COVID-19 (dated by TCRdb to 2019 to 2021). General notes on the study: Samples covering the acute and convalescent phases of COVID-19 were provided by collaborators in the United States, Italy and Spain. The material from the prospective study consisted of cDNA or gDNA derived from T cells, B-cell-depleted T cells, or PBMCs. Deeply sampled blood TCRbeta repertoires from subjects exposed to, actively infected with, or recovered from COVID-19 were included in the dataset. The repertoires were released in a freely available public database meant as a resource for research on the immune response to SARS-CoV-2. The samples were drawn from two sources: the first 160 participants of the ongoing ImmuneRACE study, and 1,200 or so subjects contributed by 6 global collaborators. Sample metadata almost always included a de-identified subject ID, COVID-19 status, age in years and sex. Where HLA class I and class II types were available, the types were taken from metadata supplied by the sample provider, not from assay-based typing. The investigation overall reported the following: The quantity of clinical and demographic metadata differed by source and by participant and was supplied without curation.

The sequence derives from a man between 45 and 60 years old with active COVID-19. Recombination linked TRBV5-1 to TRBJ1-5; TRBD1 fits 8 bases in the junction. The sequencing sample was made of peripheral blood. The DNA reads TGCGCCAGCAGCTTGACGGTCCAGGGGGCGGGCAATCAGCCCCAGCATTTT. This codes for CASSLTVQGAGNQPQHF.